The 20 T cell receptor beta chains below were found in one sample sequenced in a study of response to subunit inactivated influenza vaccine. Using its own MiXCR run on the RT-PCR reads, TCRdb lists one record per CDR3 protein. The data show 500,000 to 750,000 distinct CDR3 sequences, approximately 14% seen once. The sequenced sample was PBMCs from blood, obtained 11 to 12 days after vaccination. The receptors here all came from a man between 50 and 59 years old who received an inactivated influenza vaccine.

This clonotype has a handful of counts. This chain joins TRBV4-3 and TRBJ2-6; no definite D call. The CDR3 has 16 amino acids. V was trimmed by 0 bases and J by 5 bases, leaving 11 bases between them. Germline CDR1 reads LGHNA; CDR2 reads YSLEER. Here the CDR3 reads CASSQDAPPRANVLTF. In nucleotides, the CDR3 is TGCGCCAGCAGCCAAGATGCACCCCCGAGGGCCAACGTCCTGACTTTC.

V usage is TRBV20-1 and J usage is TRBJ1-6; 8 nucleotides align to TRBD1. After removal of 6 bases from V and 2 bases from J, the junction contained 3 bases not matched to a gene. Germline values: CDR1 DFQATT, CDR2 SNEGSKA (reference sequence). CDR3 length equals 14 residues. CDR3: CSADRDTYNSPLHF. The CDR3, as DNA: TGCAGTGCGGACAGGGACACCTATAATTCACCCCTCCACTTT.

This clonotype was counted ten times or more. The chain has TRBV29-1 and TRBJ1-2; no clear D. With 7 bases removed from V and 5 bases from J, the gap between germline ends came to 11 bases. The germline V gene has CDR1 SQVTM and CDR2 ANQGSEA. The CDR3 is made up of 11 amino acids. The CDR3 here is CSARTGYGYTF. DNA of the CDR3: TGCAGCGCTCGGACGGGGTATGGCTACACCTTC.

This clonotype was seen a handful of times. DNA of the CDR3: TGTGCCAGCAGCTTAGATCGACAGAGCAATCAGCCCCAGCATTTT. It specifies CASSLDRQSNQPQHF. This sequence joins TRBV7-2 and TRBJ1-5; weak D call: TRBD1 (5 bases). This CDR3 region has 15 residues. Trimming took off 1 base at V and 1 base at J, with 8 bases between the two ends. The germline gives CDR1 SGHTA, CDR2 FQGNSA.

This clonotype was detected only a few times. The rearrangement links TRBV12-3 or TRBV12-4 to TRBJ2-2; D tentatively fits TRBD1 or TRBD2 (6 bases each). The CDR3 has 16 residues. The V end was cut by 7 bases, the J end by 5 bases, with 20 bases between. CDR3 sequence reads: CASTRGLGAGTGELFF. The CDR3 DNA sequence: TGTGCCAGCACACGGGGGTTGGGGGCCGGGACCGGGGAGCTGTTTTTT.

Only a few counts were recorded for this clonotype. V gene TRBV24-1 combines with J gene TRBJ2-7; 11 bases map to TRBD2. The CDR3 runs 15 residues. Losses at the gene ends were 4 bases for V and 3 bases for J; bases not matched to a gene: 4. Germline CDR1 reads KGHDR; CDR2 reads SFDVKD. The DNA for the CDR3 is TGTGCCACCAGTGAACTTAGCGGGGGGGACTACGAGCAGTACTTC. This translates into CATSELSGGDYEQYF.

This chain's CDR3 is CAISAGSEQYF. In nucleotides, the CDR3 is TGTGCCATCAGCGCAGGGAGCGAGCAGTACTTC. The chain uses TRBV10-3 and TRBJ2-7, with D possibly called TRBD1 or TRBD2 (5 bases each). The V gene's germline CDR1 is ENHRY and CDR2 SYGVKD. Trimming removed 6 bases at V and 6 bases at J, with 9 bases between. The length of the CDR3 is 11 residues.

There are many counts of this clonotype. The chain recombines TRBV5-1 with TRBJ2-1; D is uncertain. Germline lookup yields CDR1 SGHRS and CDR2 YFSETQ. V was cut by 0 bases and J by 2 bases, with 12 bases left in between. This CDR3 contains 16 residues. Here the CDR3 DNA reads TGCGCCAGCAGCTTGGCCGGTGGTGGGACCTACAATGAGCAGTTCTTC. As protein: CASSLAGGGTYNEQFF.

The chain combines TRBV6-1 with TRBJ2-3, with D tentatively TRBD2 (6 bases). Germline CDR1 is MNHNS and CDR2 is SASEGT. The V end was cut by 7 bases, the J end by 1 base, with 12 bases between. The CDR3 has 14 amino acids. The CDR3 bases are TGTGCCAGCACTGGAGGGGAGGGCACAGATACGCAGTATTTT. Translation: CASTGGEGTDTQYF.

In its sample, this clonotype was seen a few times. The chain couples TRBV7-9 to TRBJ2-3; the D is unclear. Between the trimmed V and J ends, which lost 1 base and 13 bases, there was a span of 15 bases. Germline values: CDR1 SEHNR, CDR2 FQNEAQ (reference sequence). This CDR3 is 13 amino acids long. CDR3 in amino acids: CASSLDQWLRKYF. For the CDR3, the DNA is TGTGCCAGCAGCTTAGATCAGTGGCTCAGGAAGTATTTT.

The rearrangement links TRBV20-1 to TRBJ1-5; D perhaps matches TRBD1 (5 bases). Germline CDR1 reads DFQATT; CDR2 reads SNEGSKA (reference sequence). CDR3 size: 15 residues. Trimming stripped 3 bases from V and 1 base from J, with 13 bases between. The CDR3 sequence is CSAREGARSNQPQHF. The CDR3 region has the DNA TGCAGTGCTAGGGAAGGGGCGAGGAGCAATCAGCCCCAGCATTTT.

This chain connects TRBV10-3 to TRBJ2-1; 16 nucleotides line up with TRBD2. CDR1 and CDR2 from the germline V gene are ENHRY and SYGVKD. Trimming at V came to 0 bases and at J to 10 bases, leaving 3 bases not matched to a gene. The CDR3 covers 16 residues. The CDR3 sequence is CAISESGLAGGLEQFF. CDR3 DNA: TGTGCCATCAGTGAGTCGGGACTAGCGGGGGGGCTCGAGCAGTTCTTC.

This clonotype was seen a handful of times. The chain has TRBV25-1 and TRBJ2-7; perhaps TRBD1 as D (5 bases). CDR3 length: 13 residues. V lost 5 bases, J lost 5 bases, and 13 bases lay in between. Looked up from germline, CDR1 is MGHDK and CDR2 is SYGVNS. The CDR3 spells CASSPTGVHEQYF. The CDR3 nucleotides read TGTGCCAGCAGTCCTACAGGTGTCCACGAGCAGTACTTC.

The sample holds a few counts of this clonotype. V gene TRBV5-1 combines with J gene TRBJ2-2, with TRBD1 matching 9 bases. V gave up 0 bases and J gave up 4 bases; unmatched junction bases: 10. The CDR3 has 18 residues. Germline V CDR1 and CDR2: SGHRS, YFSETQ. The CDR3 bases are TGCGCCAGCAGCTTGGCCCCCACAGGGGGCTTTGGCACCGGGGAGCTGTTTTTT. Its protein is CASSLAPTGGFGTGELFF.

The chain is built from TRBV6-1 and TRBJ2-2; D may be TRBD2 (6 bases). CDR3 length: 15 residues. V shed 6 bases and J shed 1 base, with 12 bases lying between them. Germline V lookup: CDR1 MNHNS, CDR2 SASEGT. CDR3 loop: CASSRDGGNTGELFF. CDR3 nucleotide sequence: TGTGCCAGCAGCAGGGACGGGGGGAACACCGGGGAGCTGTTTTTT.

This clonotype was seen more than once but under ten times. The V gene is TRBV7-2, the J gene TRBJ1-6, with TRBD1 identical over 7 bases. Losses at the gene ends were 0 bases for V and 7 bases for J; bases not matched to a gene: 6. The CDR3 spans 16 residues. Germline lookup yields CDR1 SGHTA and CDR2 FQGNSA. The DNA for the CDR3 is TGTGCCAGCAGCTTAGCGGACACAGGGGCCAATTCACCCCTCCACTTT. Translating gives CASSLADTGANSPLHF.

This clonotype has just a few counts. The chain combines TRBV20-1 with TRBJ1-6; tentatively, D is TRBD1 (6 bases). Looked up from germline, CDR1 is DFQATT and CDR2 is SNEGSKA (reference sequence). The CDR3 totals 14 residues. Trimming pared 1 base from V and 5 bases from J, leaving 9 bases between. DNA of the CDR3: TGCAGTGCTAGAGGACGGGACAATAATTCACCCCTCCACTTT. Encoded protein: CSARGRDNNSPLHF.

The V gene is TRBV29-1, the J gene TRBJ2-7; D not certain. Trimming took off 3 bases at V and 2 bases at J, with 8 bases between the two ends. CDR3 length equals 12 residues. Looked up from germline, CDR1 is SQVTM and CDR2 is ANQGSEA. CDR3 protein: CSVDGETYEQYF. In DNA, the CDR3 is TGCAGCGTTGATGGGGAAACCTACGAGCAGTACTTC.

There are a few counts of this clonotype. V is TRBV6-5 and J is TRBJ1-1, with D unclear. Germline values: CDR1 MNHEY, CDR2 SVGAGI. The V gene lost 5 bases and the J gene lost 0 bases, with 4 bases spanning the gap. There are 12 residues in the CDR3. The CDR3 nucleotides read TGTGCCAGCAGTCACATGAACACTGAAGCTTTCTTT. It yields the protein CASSHMNTEAFF.

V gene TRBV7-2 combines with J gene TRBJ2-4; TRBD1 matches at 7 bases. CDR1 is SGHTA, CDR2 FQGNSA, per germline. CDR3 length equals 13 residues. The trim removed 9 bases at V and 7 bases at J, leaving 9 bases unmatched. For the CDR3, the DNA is TGTGCCAGTACGACAGGGATAGGGAACATTCAGTACTTC. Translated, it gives CASTTGIGNIQYF.